This T cell receptor beta chain was recorded in a study of cytomegalovirus exposure and HLA in healthy donors. CDR1 is LGHNA, CDR2 YSLEER, per germline. The CDR3 has 15 residues. The PCR employed 60 Vbeta primers together with 13 Jbeta primers. This table comes from immunoSEQ multiplex PCR, and its TCRdb copy is limited to in-frame clones, with some not included. The data contain 150,000 to 200,000 clones, about 85% of them singletons. About this clone itself: As yet, its antigen is unknown. At one end, the junction sequence differs from germline, possibly due to a read error.

General study points: Previously analyzed data showed that most TCR beta V segments were productive at a frequency of about 87% or about 30%. In a later analysis, specific HLA alleles were associated with around 17,000 TCR beta sequences at a 0.05 false discovery rate.

V and J are TRBV4-3 and TRBJ2-4; perhaps TRBD2 as D (6 bases). This receptor was taken from a young man in good health and CMV-seropositive. Sequencing was carried out using PBMCs. Written as DNA, the CDR3 is TGCGCCAGCAGCCAAGCCCCGGGAGCCAAAAACAGTCAGTACTTC. Translated, it gives CASSQAPGAKNSQYF.